These 26 T cell receptor beta chains came from one sample sequenced in a study of CD8 T cells in ankylosing spondylitis. Each CDR3 protein gets one entry after TCRdb re-called the 5' RACE reads with MiXCR. The sample has fewer than 25,000 distinct CDR3 sequences, about an eighth seen once. Sequencing input: blood. These receptor sequences come from a male donor with ankylosing spondylitis or in good health (not recorded which).

The rearrangement links TRBV5-6 to TRBJ2-2; D gene ambiguous. V gave up 5 bases and J gave up 6 bases, with 11 bases separating them. Per the germline V gene, CDR1 is SGHDT and CDR2 is YYEEEE. The CDR3 totals 13 residues. The CDR3 nucleotides are TGTGCCAGCAGGCCGGCGAGTGCCGGGGAGCTGTTTTTT. It encodes CASRPASAGELFF.

The table lists this clonotype with a few counts. The chain has TRBV5-1 and TRBJ2-7; D is undetermined. Germline V gene data show CDR1 as SGHRS and CDR2 as YFSETQ. The CDR3 extends over 13 amino acids. With 2 bases removed from V and 4 bases from J, the gap between germline ends came to 10 bases. CDR3 sequence: CASSFHESYEQYF. CDR3 DNA: TGCGCCAGCAGCTTCCATGAATCTTACGAGCAGTACTTC.

V gene TRBV29-1 combines with J gene TRBJ2-3; D remains unclear. The CDR3 runs 13 residues. Germline V gene data show CDR1 as SQVTM and CDR2 as ANQGSEA. The V and J ends lost 2 bases and 3 bases respectively, with 9 bases between them. Here the CDR3 DNA reads TGCAGCGTTGAATTGACCGGTACAGATACGCAGTATTTT. Amino acids: CSVELTGTDTQYF.

This clonotype was detected ten times or more. This chain joins TRBV20-1 and TRBJ2-3; D perhaps matches TRBD1 (7 bases). V was trimmed by 3 bases and J by 6 bases, leaving 19 bases between them. Germline CDR1 and CDR2: DFQATT and SNEGSKA (reference sequence). The CDR3 spans 15 residues. CDR3 sequence: CSARPDQGGQDTQYF. DNA for the CDR3: TGCAGTGCTAGGCCCGATCAGGGGGGCCAGGATACGCAGTATTTT.

The V call is TRBV20-1, the J call TRBJ1-1, with TRBD1 matching 8 bases. V lost 1 base to trimming and J lost 3 bases; unmatched junction nucleotides: 4. This CDR3 has 14 amino acids. The V gene's germline CDR1 is DFQATT and CDR2 SNEGSKA (reference sequence). Here the CDR3 reads CSARVLQGDTEAFF. CDR3 DNA sequence: TGCAGTGCTAGAGTTCTACAGGGGGACACTGAAGCTTTCTTT.

The sample holds a few counts of this clonotype. The chain uses TRBV9 and TRBJ2-2, with no clear D. CDR3 length: 16 amino acids. Trimming stripped 3 bases from V and 0 bases from J, with 12 bases between. Germline CDR1 and CDR2: SGDLS and YYNGEE. DNA of the CDR3: TGTGCCAGCAGCGCTATTTCCGCAGCGAACACCGGGGAGCTGTTTTTT. Protein product: CASSAISAANTGELFF.

Relative to its sample, this clonotype is medium-sized. This chain joins TRBV15 and TRBJ1-1; the D gene is possibly TRBD1 (5 bases). V lost 0 bases, J lost 5 bases, and 19 bases lay in between. This CDR3 contains 17 residues. Germline V gene data show CDR1 as LNHNV and CDR2 as YYDKDF (reference sequence). CDR3 region: CATSRDPGTPGGTEAFF. CDR3 in DNA: TGTGCCACCAGCAGAGATCCCGGGACCCCGGGGGGTACTGAAGCTTTCTTT.

This clonotype was recorded at least ten times. The genes are TRBV28 and TRBJ1-6; the D gene is possibly TRBD1 (5 bases). The CDR3 sequence is 15 residues long. V was clipped by 5 bases and J by 5 bases, with 13 bases between them. The germline gives CDR1 MDHEN, CDR2 SYDVKM. CDR3: CASSAGLANNSPLHF. CDR3 DNA: TGTGCCAGCAGTGCGGGACTTGCCAATAATTCACCCCTCCACTTT.

There are a few counts of this clonotype. The V gene is TRBV6-2 or TRBV6-3, the J gene TRBJ2-6; 7 bases are a match to TRBD1. The CDR3 totals 16 residues. Germline V gene lookup returns CDR1 MNHEY and CDR2 SVGEGT. The junction had 11 bases not matched to a gene; V was cut back by 11 bases and J by 1 base. In DNA, the CDR3 is TGTGCCGTCGACAGGGCCCAAGGGTCTGGGGCCAACGTCCTGACTTTC. Its translation: CAVDRAQGSGANVLTF.

This chain joins TRBV28 and TRBJ2-5, with D tentatively TRBD1 (6 bases). V was cut by 3 bases and J by 6 bases, with 20 bases left in between. From germline, CDR1 is MDHEN and CDR2 SYDVKM. The CDR3 spans 16 residues. The CDR3: CASSFWGRGFEKTQYF. CDR3 nucleotides: TGTGCCAGCAGTTTTTGGGGGCGCGGTTTCGAAAAGACCCAGTACTTC.

This clonotype came up a few times. V usage is TRBV29-1 and J usage is TRBJ1-1; the D is unclear. The length of the CDR3 is 12 residues. V was clipped by 7 bases and J by 1 base, with 10 bases between them. The germline V gene has CDR1 SQVTM and CDR2 ANQGSEA. The CDR3 region has the DNA TGCAGCGGCGATGGAGGGAACACTGAAGCTTTCTTT. Its protein is CSGDGGNTEAFF.

At least ten counts were recorded for this clonotype. The rearrangement joins TRBV6-2 or TRBV6-3 to TRBJ2-1; D is uncertain. Trimming left V 7 bases short and J 0 bases short, with 13 bases between. CDR1 MNHEY and CDR2 SVGEGT come from the germline V gene. The CDR3 spans 15 residues. In DNA, the CDR3 is TGTGCCAGCACAAGTTTGTCTGTCTCCTACAATGAGCAGTTCTTC. Amino acid sequence: CASTSLSVSYNEQFF.

This clonotype has a handful of counts. CDR3 region: CASSLAWRNTEAFF. CDR3 nucleotide sequence: TGTGCCAGCAGTTTAGCGTGGAGGAACACTGAAGCTTTCTTT. The chain is built from TRBV12-3 or TRBV12-4 and TRBJ1-1; D is unclear. CDR3 size: 14 residues. Trimming cost V 0 bases and J 1 base, with 6 bases left between them.

This clonotype was recorded many times. The V and J genes are TRBV20-1 and TRBJ1-5; tentatively, D is TRBD1 (5 bases). V dropped 5 bases and J dropped 7 bases, with 15 bases sitting between them. In germline, CDR1 is DFQATT, CDR2 SNEGSKA (reference sequence). The CDR3 has 13 residues. The CDR3 spells CSARGGGGQPQHF. As DNA, the CDR3 is TGCAGTGCTCGGGGCGGGGGAGGACAGCCCCAGCATTTT.

This clonotype was detected only a few times. The V and J genes are TRBV5-1 and TRBJ2-3, with a possible D match to TRBD2 (6 bases). Germline V CDR1 and CDR2: SGHRS, YFSETQ. Trimming shortened V by 5 bases and J by 6 bases, and 16 bases separated the two germline ends. This CDR3 contains 14 residues. The CDR3 region is CASSSLAVADTQYF. The CDR3 nucleotides read TGCGCCAGCAGTTCACTAGCCGTCGCTGATACGCAGTATTTT.

A few counts support this clonotype. V gene TRBV5-1 combines with J gene TRBJ2-3, with a weak D call TRBD1 (8 bases). Deletions cut 4 bases from V and 8 bases from J, with 20 bases between. The CDR3 has 15 residues. Germline V gives CDR1 SGHRS, CDR2 YFSETQ. CDR3 sequence: CASSPGQGGSPTQYF. In nucleotides, the CDR3 is TGCGCCAGCAGCCCCGGACAGGGAGGGTCTCCTACGCAGTATTTT.

This clonotype showed up just a few times. The CDR3 sequence: CASSYSGTGGPYSGNTIYF. CDR3 DNA: TGTGCCAGCAGTTACTCGGGGACAGGGGGCCCCTACTCTGGAAACACCATATATTTT. The J gene is TRBJ1-3, the V gene TRBV6-5, with 12 nucleotides matching TRBD1. Germline CDR1 and CDR2: MNHEY and SVGAGI. The CDR3 consists of 19 residues. V shed 0 bases and J 0 bases; nucleotides not matched to a gene: 6.

At least ten counts were recorded for this clonotype. The chain recombines TRBV7-9 with TRBJ2-5; unclear D gene. The length of the CDR3 is 12 residues. The V gene's germline CDR1 is SEHNR and CDR2 FQNEAQ (reference sequence). Trimming took 4 bases from V and 5 from J, leaving 8 bases between them. The CDR3: CASSSRAETQYF. Written as DNA, the CDR3 is TGTGCCAGCAGCTCAAGGGCGGAGACCCAGTACTTC.

The rearrangement links TRBV20-1 to TRBJ2-2; D may be TRBD2 (6 bases). This CDR3 has 14 residues. Germline V gives CDR1 DFQATT, CDR2 SNEGSKA (reference sequence). The V and J ends lost 6 bases and 3 bases respectively, with 14 bases between them. CDR3 sequence reads: CSAKKGLDTGELFF. In DNA form, the CDR3 reads TGCAGTGCCAAAAAGGGACTGGACACCGGGGAGCTGTTTTTT.

This chain links TRBV6-5 with TRBJ2-1, with TRBD2 identical over 10 bases. The length of the CDR3 is 14 residues. Germline CDR1 MNHEY, CDR2 SVGAGI. The trim removed 8 bases at V and 9 bases at J, leaving 10 bases unmatched. The CDR3 DNA is TGTGCCAGCGCTAGCGGGGGTGTGTTCGGTGAGCAGTTCTTC. This encodes CASASGGVFGEQFF.

This chain links TRBV5-1 with TRBJ2-2; D is unresolved. Trimming cost V 0 bases and J 5 bases, with 11 bases left between them. Germline V gene lookup returns CDR1 SGHRS and CDR2 YFSETQ. CDR3 length: 15 residues. The DNA of the CDR3 is TGCGCCAGCAGCTTGGGGTGGGGAAGAACCGGGGAGCTGTTTTTT. Protein sequence: CASSLGWGRTGELFF. Based on the CDR3 plus reference TRBV5-1 and TRBJ2-2, the full variable domain is KAGVTQTPRYLIKTRGQQVTLSCSPISGHRSVSWYQQTPGQGLQFLFEYFSETQRNKGNFPGRFSGRQFSNSRSEMNVSTLELGDSALYLCASSLGWGRTGELFFGEGSRLTVL.

There are many counts of this clonotype. The rearrangement joins TRBV3-1 to TRBJ2-1; D is ambiguous. From germline, CDR1 is LGHDT and CDR2 YNNKEL (reference sequence). The CDR3 sequence is 12 residues long. With 4 bases removed from V and 4 bases from J, the gap between germline ends came to 5 bases. CDR3 in amino acids: CASSPHYNEQFF. CDR3 coding DNA: TGTGCCAGCAGCCCCCATTACAATGAGCAGTTCTTC.

The chain has TRBV20-1 and TRBJ2-5, with 8 bases matching TRBD1. CDR3 length: 13 amino acids. CDR1 and CDR2 from the germline V gene are DFQATT and SNEGSKA (reference sequence). The ends lost 4 bases at V and 2 bases at J; junction bases unmatched: 3. CDR3 amino acids: CSATTGDQETQYF. CDR3 DNA sequence: TGCAGTGCTACGACAGGGGATCAAGAGACCCAGTACTTC.

This clonotype has a count of ten or more. This sequence joins TRBV25-1 and TRBJ2-7, with a tentative D call TRBD1 (6 bases). The CDR3 is 16 residues long. CDR1 is MGHDK and CDR2 is SYGVNS in the germline V gene. The V and J ends lost 6 bases and 3 bases respectively, with 21 bases between them. CDR3 in amino acids: CASRGARTGTHYEQYF. The CDR3 DNA reads TGTGCCAGCAGGGGGGCCCGGACTGGTACCCACTACGAGCAGTACTTC.

The table lists this clonotype with a few counts. The chain carries TRBV6-6 and TRBJ2-7; D is uncertain. CDR1 and CDR2 from the germline V gene are MNHNY and SVGAGI (reference sequence). V dropped 0 bases and J dropped 3 bases, with 6 bases sitting between them. The CDR3 is made up of 13 amino acids. The DNA for the CDR3 is TGTGCCAGCAGTTACTCCCAGGACTACGAGCAGTACTTC. This encodes CASSYSQDYEQYF.

This clonotype was found many times. The chain employs TRBV6-2 or TRBV6-3 and TRBJ2-7; 7 bases match TRBD1. Trimming at V came to 2 bases and at J to 9 bases, leaving 1 base not matched to a gene. Germline assignment: CDR1 MNHEY and CDR2 SVGEGT. This CDR3 is built from 11 residues. CDR3 sequence reads: CASSYGDRQYF. CDR3 nucleotide sequence: TGTGCCAGCAGTTACGGGGACAGGCAGTACTTC.